A single sample is the source of the 9 T cell receptor beta chains below, sequenced in a study of beta chain features in type 1 diabetes. General study findings and limits: TCRB CDR3s were moderately but significantly shorter in Type 1 diabetes patients in all four CD4+ subsets.

These receptors are not linked to any known antigen. Isolated RNA was reverse transcribed in full, so expressed TCRB transcripts were sequenced. Sequenced by immunoSEQ multiplex PCR; TCRdb stores in-frame clones only, minus some. The sample lists over 600,000 clones; approximately 13% were seen once. Sequenced: naive CD4+ T cells from blood. The receptors shown here come from a young man with type 1 diabetes.

This clone was seen more than once but under ten times. This chain joins TRBV23-1 and TRBJ1-5; D gene uncertain. TRBV23-1 carries the ORF label, with uncertain function. The CDR3 contains 14 residues. V lost 6 bases to trimming and J lost 6 bases, with 15 bases between them. This chain's CDR3 is CASSPGQVFQPQHF. The CDR3 DNA reads as TGCGCCAGCAGCCCGGGTCAAGTCTTTCAGCCCCAGCATTTT.

The V call is TRBV12-5, the J call TRBJ2-5; D is perhaps TRBD1 (6 bases). Deletions cut 6 bases from V and 6 bases from J, with 14 bases between. The V gene's germline CDR1 is LGHNT and CDR2 FRNRAP. The CDR3 runs 13 residues. The CDR3 region is CASGSTGLKTQYF. The CDR3 DNA follows: TGTGCTAGTGGAAGCACAGGGTTGAAGACCCAGTACTTC.

This clone was picked up one time. For the CDR3, the DNA is TGTGCCAGCAGCTTGGGGCGGGCACTAGCGGGGGTCACCGGGGAGCTGTTTTTT. Protein: CASSLGRALAGVTGELFF. The chain has TRBV5-6 and TRBJ2-2, with TRBD2 identical over 11 bases. J was trimmed by 4 bases and V by 0 bases; bases with no gene match: 8. There are 18 residues in the CDR3. Germline CDR1 and CDR2: SGHDT and YYEEEE.

J is TRBJ2-2 and V is TRBV5-1; tentative D call: TRBD1 (6 bases). Deletions cut 1 base from V and 5 bases from J, with 12 bases between. Germline CDR1 reads SGHRS; CDR2 reads YFSETQ. The CDR3 runs 15 residues. DNA for the CDR3: TGCGCCAGCAGCTTGATTACAGGGTCAACCGGGGAGCTGTTTTTT. Translated, it gives CASSLITGSTGELFF. Supplemented by reference TRBV5-1 and TRBJ2-2, the full variable domain reads KAGVTQTPRYLIKTRGQQVTLSCSPISGHRSVSWYQQTPGQGLQFLFEYFSETQRNKGNFPGRFSGRQFSNSRSEMNVSTLELGDSALYLCASSLITGSTGELFFGEGSRLTVL.

The V call is TRBV4-3, the J call TRBJ2-3, with D perhaps matching TRBD1 or TRBD2 (5 bases each). With 0 bases removed from V and 11 bases from J, the gap between germline ends came to 12 bases. The CDR3 spans 13 residues. Germline V CDR1 and CDR2: LGHNA, YSLEER. The CDR3 DNA reads TGCGCCAGCAGCCAAGATCGGGACCCAGAGCAGTATTTT. It codes for CASSQDRDPEQYF.

Remarks on this clone: This same CDR3 is encoded by further DNA sequences in the sample. V is TRBV5-4 and J is TRBJ1-2; D gene uncertain. The CDR3 is 13 amino acids. The germline CDR1 and CDR2 sequences are SGHNT and YYREEE (reference sequence). Between the trimmed V and J ends, which lost 0 bases and 4 bases, there was a span of 7 bases. CDR3 coding DNA: TGTGCCAGCAGCTTGGACAGTTCCTATGGCTACACCTTC. This gives the protein CASSLDSSYGYTF.

Regarding this clone: Other DNA sequences in this sample translate to the same CDR3. This chain connects TRBV11-2 to TRBJ2-5; TRBD2 is a possible D gene (7 bases). Germline V gives CDR1 SGHAT, CDR2 FQNNGV. V was cut by 2 bases and J by 2 bases, with 9 bases left in between. The CDR3 covers 14 residues. This chain's CDR3 is CASSLRGGQETQYF. CDR3 sequence (DNA): TGTGCCAGCAGCTTAAGGGGGGGACAAGAGACCCAGTACTTC.

The genes are TRBV5-4 and TRBJ2-7, with D possibly being TRBD1 or TRBD2 (5 bases each). Trimming cost V 3 bases and J 2 bases, with 6 bases left between them. This CDR3 spans 12 amino acids. Germline assignment: CDR1 SGHNT and CDR2 YYREEE (reference sequence). The CDR3 sequence is CASSSGPYEQYF. CDR3 in DNA: TGTGCCAGCAGCTCGGGGCCCTACGAGCAGTACTTC.

The rearrangement uses TRBV4-3 and TRBJ1-1; TRBD1 agrees at 7 bases. This CDR3 is built from 15 residues. Germline V gene data show CDR1 as LGHNA and CDR2 as YSLEER. With V trimmed by 2 bases and J by 1 base, 4 bases remained unmatched. CDR3 amino acids: CASSQWDSGNTEAFF. DNA for the CDR3: TGCGCCAGCAGCCAATGGGACAGCGGGAACACTGAAGCTTTCTTT.